The 10 T cell receptor beta chains reported below all come from one sample, sequenced in a study of T cell changes during pregnancy in multiple sclerosis (dated by TCRdb to the late 2010s). Libraries were made using the immunoSEQ multiplex PCR assay. The table comes from immuneACCESS by way of TCRdb, which keeps in-frame sequences with V and J called. Part of the clones is missing from these tables; in studies checked, under half for an unresolved V gene and the rest for unknown reasons. The sample profile shows 60,000 or so clones; about 91% of them were found once. The leading ten clones occupy over 0.7% of the sample. Sequencing used peripheral blood, obtained before pregnancy. The receptors here all came from a female donor with multiple sclerosis, enrolled in a pregnancy study.

This chain joins TRBV4-1 and TRBJ2-2; TRBD2 is a possible D gene (5 bases). Germline CDR1 is MGHRA and CDR2 is YSYEKL. The germline V and J ends were trimmed by 0 bases and 5 bases, with 13 bases remaining between them. CDR3 size: 16 residues. Written as DNA, the CDR3 is TGCGCCAGCAGCCAAGATCTTGCCCGGGGAACCGGGGAGCTGTTTTTT. Translation gives CASSQDLARGTGELFF.

The rearrangement uses TRBV9 and TRBJ2-6, with D unclear. Per the germline V gene, CDR1 is SGDLS and CDR2 is YYNGEE. The CDR3 spans 15 residues. Trimming left V 0 bases short and J 12 bases short, with 16 bases between. CDR3 DNA sequence: TGTGCCAGCAGCGTAGGAGAAAGTGCTCGAACCGTCCTGACTTTC. The encoded protein is CASSVGESARTVLTF.

The rearrangement links TRBV5-4 to TRBJ1-1, with D possibly being TRBD1 (5 bases). CDR1 and CDR2 (germline): SGHNT, YYREEE (reference sequence). CDR3 length: 16 residues. V lost 4 bases and J lost 1, with 17 bases in between. CDR3 sequence (DNA): TGTGCCAGCAGCCGTGGACCCCGGGGGAGGAACACTGAAGCTTTCTTT. Protein product: CASSRGPRGRNTEAFF.

The chain carries TRBV4-3 and TRBJ1-4; D unresolved. The CDR3 is made up of 14 amino acids. V was cut by 0 bases and J by 8 bases, with 10 bases left in between. Per the germline V gene, CDR1 is LGHNA and CDR2 is YSLEER. This CDR3 is CASSQDVGREKLFF. CDR3 in DNA: TGCGCCAGCAGCCAAGATGTGGGGAGGGAAAAACTGTTTTTT.

In its sample, this clone was seen many times. This chain connects TRBV4-2 to TRBJ2-1; 7 positions match TRBD1. Germline lookup yields CDR1 LGHNA and CDR2 YNFKEQ. This CDR3 contains 16 residues. Unmatched junction bases numbered 9, after V lost 3 bases and J lost 4 bases. This CDR3 is CASSHSSEGAYNEQFF. The DNA of the CDR3 is TGTGCCAGCAGCCACTCTTCCGAGGGGGCTTACAATGAGCAGTTCTTC.

The genes are TRBV6-6 and TRBJ1-5; D not resolved. The V end lost 5 bases, the J end lost 6 bases, and 14 bases lay between the germline ends. This CDR3 region has 14 residues. Germline CDR1 and CDR2: MNHNY and SVGAGI (reference sequence). In nucleotides, the CDR3 is TGTGCCAGCAGTCTACAACCATCGGGTCAGCCCCAGCATTTT. It yields the protein CASSLQPSGQPQHF.

The V and J genes are TRBV6-6 and TRBJ1-1, with D perhaps matching TRBD1 (5 bases). Trimming shortened V by 6 bases and J by 4 bases, and 15 bases separated the two germline ends. The CDR3 contains 14 residues. Germline V gives CDR1 MNHNY, CDR2 SVGAGI (reference sequence). The CDR3 DNA sequence: TGTGCCAGCAGCACCGTGGGGGAGGGCACTGAAGCTTTCTTT. It codes for CASSTVGEGTEAFF.

V usage is TRBV7-2 and J usage is TRBJ1-1, with no clear D. The CDR3 runs 14 residues. Per the germline V gene, CDR1 is SGHTA and CDR2 is FQGNSA. Trimming took off 0 bases at V and 4 bases at J, with 9 bases between the two ends. The CDR3 loop reads CASSLAGRSTEAFF. CDR3 in DNA: TGTGCCAGCAGCTTAGCTGGGAGGTCCACTGAAGCTTTCTTT.

The chain recombines TRBV5-1 with TRBJ2-3, with 8 bases matching TRBD2. Germline loops: CDR1 SGHRS, CDR2 YFSETQ. After removal of 0 bases from V and 3 bases from J, the junction contained 6 bases not matched to a gene. The length of the CDR3 is 16 residues. The CDR3, as DNA: TGCGCCAGCAGCTTGGTAGGGCGGGGGGCTACAGATACGCAGTATTTT. This encodes CASSLVGRGATDTQYF.

The chain recombines TRBV7-2 with TRBJ1-1; TRBD1 might be the D (6 bases). The CDR3 extends over 15 amino acids. Trimming took off 6 bases at V and 1 base at J, with 15 bases between the two ends. Per the germline V gene, CDR1 is SGHTA and CDR2 is FQGNSA. DNA for the CDR3: TGTGCCAGCAGGGGGCGTCAGGGGCCGAACACTGAAGCTTTCTTT. Translated: CASRGRQGPNTEAFF.